Described below is a single T cell receptor beta chain sequence and its context. The authors ran a second PCR of roughly 7 to 11 cycles using a sample-barcoded 5' primer and a J-beta primer mix. Each CDR3 protein is one row after TCRdb ran MiXCR on the 5' RACE reads. The sample holds 1.8 million or so distinct CDR3 sequences, roughly 43% seen once. This sample was included in a study of blood T cells in healthy people across ages. Healthy Russian Caucasian donors spanned ages 6 to 90 years. The CDR3 has 15 residues. V lost 3 bases to trimming and J lost 7 bases; unmatched junction nucleotides: 12. Looked up from germline, CDR1 is DFQATT and CDR2 is SNEGSKA (reference sequence).

Material: blood. The sequence derives from a human donor in good health. V usage is TRBV20-1 and J usage is TRBJ1-2; 9 bases agree with TRBD1. The CDR3 region is CSARGIGQGTSGYTF. DNA of the CDR3: TGCAGTGCTAGGGGGATCGGACAGGGGACGTCTGGCTACACCTTC.